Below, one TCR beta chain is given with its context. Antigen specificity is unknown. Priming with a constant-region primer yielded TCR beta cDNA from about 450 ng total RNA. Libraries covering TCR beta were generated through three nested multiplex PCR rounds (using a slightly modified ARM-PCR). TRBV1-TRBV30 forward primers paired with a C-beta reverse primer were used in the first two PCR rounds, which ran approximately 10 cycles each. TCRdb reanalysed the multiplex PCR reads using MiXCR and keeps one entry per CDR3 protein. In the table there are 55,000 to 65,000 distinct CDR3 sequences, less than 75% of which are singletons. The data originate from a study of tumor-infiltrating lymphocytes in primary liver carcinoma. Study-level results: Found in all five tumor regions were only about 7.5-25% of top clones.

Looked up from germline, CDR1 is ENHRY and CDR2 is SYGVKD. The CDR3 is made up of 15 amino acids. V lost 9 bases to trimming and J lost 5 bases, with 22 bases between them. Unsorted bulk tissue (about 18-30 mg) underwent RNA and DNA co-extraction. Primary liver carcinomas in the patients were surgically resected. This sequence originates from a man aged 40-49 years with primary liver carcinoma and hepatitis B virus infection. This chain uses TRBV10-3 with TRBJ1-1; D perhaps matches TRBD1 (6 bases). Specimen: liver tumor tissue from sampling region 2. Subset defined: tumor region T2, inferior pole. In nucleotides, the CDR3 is TGTGCCATTTCCACCGGGGGACAAGATAATACTGAAGCTTTCTTT. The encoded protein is CAISTGGQDNTEAFF.